These 21 T cell receptor beta chains came from one sample sequenced in a study of TIL therapy for anti-PD-1-resistant metastatic lung cancer. The libraries were made with immunoSEQ v3. Clones were sequenced by immunoSEQ multiplex PCR, and TCRdb holds only the in-frame ones, with some missing. The data contain about 53,000 clones, 73% of them singletons. Described time point: pre-treatment sample, taken before nivolumab and TIL therapy. Sample: blood, taken at baseline. The source is a person aged 25 to 79 with non-small cell lung cancer.

The J gene is TRBJ2-7, the V gene TRBV5-1; tentative D call: TRBD2 (6 bases). Germline assignment: CDR1 SGHRS and CDR2 YFSETQ. V lost 0 bases and J lost 4, with 11 bases in between. The CDR3 spans 14 residues. CDR3 sequence (DNA): TGCGCCAGCAGCTTGGAGCTGGGGGGATACGAGCAGTACTTC. It encodes CASSLELGGYEQYF.

This sequence joins TRBV4-2 and TRBJ1-5; D gene unclear. The CDR3 totals 13 residues. Germline CDR1 and CDR2: LGHNA and YNFKEQ. V was clipped by 0 bases and J by 6 bases, with 6 bases between them. CDR3 region: CASSQDLAQPQHF. The CDR3 DNA reads TGTGCCAGCAGCCAAGATCTTGCTCAGCCCCAGCATTTT.

There are a few counts of this clone. This chain uses TRBV7-2 with TRBJ2-1, with TRBD2 as a possible D gene (7 bases). The CDR3 runs to 14 residues. Germline V CDR1 and CDR2: SGHTA, FQGNSA. V shed 7 bases and J shed 0 bases, with 10 bases lying between them. DNA for the CDR3: TGTGCCAGCACGGGGGGCCTCTCCTACAATGAGCAGTTCTTC. Amino acid sequence: CASTGGLSYNEQFF.

This chain connects TRBV7-2 to TRBJ1-2; D is unclear. The CDR3 covers 12 residues. Germline V gene data show CDR1 as SGHTA and CDR2 as FQGNSA. Trimming pared 5 bases from V and 6 bases from J, leaving 10 bases between. DNA for the CDR3: TGTGCCAGCAGCGTCTCGAGGGATGGCTACACCTTC. This codes for CASSVSRDGYTF. Using reference TRBV7-2 and TRBJ1-2 for the parts outside the CDR3, the full variable domain is GAGVSQSPSNKVTEKGKDVELRCDPISGHTALYWYRQSLGQGLEFLIYFQGNSAPDKSGLPSDRFSAERTGGSVSTLTIQRTQQEDSAVYLCASSVSRDGYTFGSGTRLTVV.

The chain couples TRBV28 to TRBJ1-2, with 8 bases aligning to TRBD1. The CDR3 runs to 15 residues. The J segment lost 5 bases and the V segment lost 6 bases, leaving 11 bases of the junction unmatched. The germline CDR1 and CDR2 sequences are MDHEN and SYDVKM. This CDR3 is CASSRTTGGKYGYTF. CDR3 DNA sequence: TGTGCCAGCAGCAGGACTACAGGGGGAAAGTATGGCTACACCTTC.

The V call is TRBV27, the J call TRBJ2-7; maybe TRBD2 (6 bases). CDR3 length: 13 residues. Between the trimmed V and J ends, which lost 6 bases and 4 bases, there was a span of 13 bases. CDR1 MNHEY and CDR2 SMNVEV come from the germline V gene (reference sequence). CDR3 region: CASSPGGTYEQYF. The DNA of the CDR3 is TGTGCCAGCAGCCCCGGGGGTACGTACGAGCAGTACTTC.

This clone was seen a handful of times. This chain joins TRBV18 and TRBJ1-5; D is perhaps TRBD1 (5 bases). This CDR3 is built from 15 residues. Deletions cut 2 bases from V and 6 bases from J, with 14 bases between. In germline, CDR1 is KGHSH, CDR2 LQKENI. The CDR3 coding sequence is TGTGCCAGCTCACCAGGGGGTCACGAGGGTCAGCCCCAGCATTTT. It translates to CASSPGGHEGQPQHF.

The chain recombines TRBV11-3 with TRBJ2-2, with unresolved D. The germline V and J ends were trimmed by 5 bases and 1 base, with 5 bases remaining between them. Germline V gene sequence: CDR1 SGHNT, CDR2 YENEEA. The CDR3 spans 13 residues. CDR3 coding DNA: TGTGCCAGCAGCGTAGGGAACACCGGGGAGCTGTTTTTT. Translating gives CASSVGNTGELFF.

This clone was found once. J is TRBJ2-1 and V is TRBV5-1; tentatively, D is TRBD1 (5 bases). Trimming took 0 bases from V and 9 from J, leaving 28 bases between them. The CDR3 is 19 amino acids. The germline gives CDR1 SGHRS, CDR2 YFSETQ. As DNA, the CDR3 is TGCGCCAGCAGCTTGGTTCCCCCCGGTCAGGGTTCTGCAGGCACTGAGCAGTTCTTC. It yields the protein CASSLVPPGQGSAGTEQFF.

The rearrangement joins TRBV7-8 to TRBJ1-3; 7 bases match TRBD1. V trimming: 5 bases; J trimming: 1 base; junction bases outside the gene matches: 8. CDR3 length: 16 amino acids. Germline CDR1 reads SGHVS; CDR2 reads FQNEAQ. CDR3 coding DNA: TGTGCCAGCAGCGCTAGTGGCAGGGGGTCTGGAAACACCATATATTTT. Its protein is CASSASGRGSGNTIYF. The complete variable domain, with remaining parts taken from reference TRBV7-8 and TRBJ1-3, reads GAGVSQSPRYKVAKRGQDVALRCDPISGHVSLFWYQQALGQGPEFLTYFQNEAQLDKSGLPSDRFFAERPEGSVSTLKIQRTQQEDSAVYLCASSASGRGSGNTIYFGEGSWLTVV.

This rearrangement joins TRBV7-2 to TRBJ2-1, with a possible D match to TRBD2 (6 bases). Trimming pared 1 base from V and 6 bases from J, leaving 16 bases between. The germline V gene encodes CDR1 SGHTA and CDR2 FQGNSA. The CDR3 is 16 residues long. Here the CDR3 DNA reads TGTGCCAGCAGCTTAGGGGCGGGGACGCTTCGCAATGAGCAGTTCTTC. Encoded protein: CASSLGAGTLRNEQFF.

V gene TRBV5-6 combines with J gene TRBJ2-5, with unresolved D. V was shortened by 6 bases and J by 5 bases, with 14 bases between the two germline ends. CDR3 size: 13 residues. In germline, CDR1 is SGHDT, CDR2 YYEEEE. CDR3: CASKVGPRETQYF. CDR3 coding DNA: TGTGCCAGCAAAGTAGGGCCTCGCGAGACCCAGTACTTC.

The chain joins TRBV5-1 to TRBJ1-3; no clear D. This CDR3 region has 18 residues. V lost 2 bases, J lost 0 bases, and 18 bases lay in between. Germline V gene data show CDR1 as SGHRS and CDR2 as YFSETQ. The CDR3: CASSLSFSRLSSGNTIYF. As DNA, the CDR3 is TGCGCCAGCAGCTTATCTTTTTCGCGGCTTAGCTCTGGAAACACCATATATTTT.

The rearrangement links TRBV18 to TRBJ2-1, with TRBD1 identical over 9 bases. The CDR3 has 15 amino acids. Germline V CDR1 and CDR2: KGHSH, LQKENI. Trimming took 6 bases from V and 4 from J; bases not matched to a gene: 7. Here the CDR3 reads CASSAGTGIYNEQFF. Here the CDR3 DNA reads TGTGCCAGCTCCGCAGGGACAGGGATATACAATGAGCAGTTCTTC.

This clone has just one count. The rearrangement links TRBV14 to TRBJ2-5, with D perhaps matching TRBD1 (6 bases). Per germline, CDR1 SGHDN and CDR2 FVKESK. This CDR3 comprises 15 residues. Between the trimmed V and J ends, which lost 5 bases and 1 base, there was a span of 14 bases. The CDR3: CASSSGTNSQETQYF. Written as DNA, the CDR3 is TGTGCCAGCAGCTCCGGGACAAACTCCCAAGAGACCCAGTACTTC.

The rearrangement uses TRBV25-1 and TRBJ1-4, with 11 bases aligning to TRBD1. The germline CDR1 and CDR2 sequences are MGHDK and SYGVNS. After removal of 6 bases from V and 7 bases from J, the junction contained 4 bases not matched to a gene. The CDR3 covers 14 residues. This CDR3 reads CASRADRGPEKLFF. The CDR3 nucleotides are TGTGCCAGCAGGGCGGACAGGGGGCCTGAAAAACTGTTTTTT.

The chain joins TRBV7-9 to TRBJ2-3; D is possibly TRBD1 or TRBD2 (5 bases each). The CDR3 extends over 14 amino acids. The germline CDR1 and CDR2 sequences are SEHNR and FQNEAQ (reference sequence). V lost 1 base and J lost 4, with 9 bases in between. The CDR3 here is CASSLGGSADTQYF. Written as DNA, the CDR3 is TGTGCCAGCAGCTTAGGGGGGTCCGCAGATACGCAGTATTTT.

The CDR3 DNA sequence: TGTGCCATCGAGCCTCGTCCTATCAATGAGCAGTTCTTC. Translated: CAIEPRPINEQFF. This sequence joins TRBV7-9 and TRBJ2-1; D ambiguous. This CDR3 region has 13 residues. Trimming took 10 bases from V and 6 from J, leaving 16 bases between them. Looked up from germline, CDR1 is SEHNR and CDR2 is FQNEAQ (reference sequence).

The rearrangement links TRBV5-1 to TRBJ1-1; 8 positions match TRBD1. CDR3 length equals 14 residues. Germline V gene lookup returns CDR1 SGHRS and CDR2 YFSETQ. With V trimmed by 6 bases and J by 3 bases, 7 bases remained unmatched. CDR3 amino acids: CASMQGAWDTEAFF. For the CDR3, the DNA is TGCGCCAGCATGCAGGGGGCCTGGGACACTGAAGCTTTCTTT.

The chain links TRBV2 to TRBJ2-7; D is undetermined. V gave up 3 bases and J gave up 0 bases, with 12 bases separating them. CDR1 and CDR2 from the germline V gene are SNHLY and FYNNEI. This CDR3 has 15 amino acids. The CDR3 nucleotides read TGTGCCAGCAGTGACCTGGGGTCCCCCTCCTACGAGCAGTACTTC. Its protein product is CASSDLGSPSYEQYF.

V is TRBV6-5 and J is TRBJ1-1; D ambiguous. V lost 3 bases and J 5 bases, leaving 13 bases between the germline ends. The CDR3 has 14 amino acids. Germline-derived CDR1 and CDR2 are MNHEY and SVGAGI. The CDR3 nucleotides are TGTGCCAGCAGTTATTCGGGTCTAGGGACTGAAGCTTTCTTT. Protein sequence: CASSYSGLGTEAFF.